Following are 32 T cell receptor beta chains from one sample sequenced in a study of tumor and adjacent non-tumor tissue in lung cancer. This sample's RNA came from whole unsorted tissue. The normal lung tissue was taken more than 3 cm from the tumor edge. TCRbeta libraries were built with three rounds of nested PCR, modified from ARM-PCR. TCRdb re-called the multiplex PCR reads with MiXCR, one entry per CDR3 protein. The sample records tens of thousands of distinct CDR3 sequences, about 80% being singletons. Specimen: distant non-tumor lung tissue. The receptors derive from an older man with non-small cell lung cancer.

Worth noting for this clonotype: Given a much more abundant clone one base away, this may be a read error. The chain uses TRBV10-3 and TRBJ2-7, with 8 bases lining up with TRBD1. V lost 7 bases and J lost 0; bases outside the gene matches: 8. CDR3 length: 15 residues. Germline V CDR1 and CDR2: ENHRY, SYGVKD. CDR3 nucleotides: TGTGCCATCAAGGGGACAGGAACCCTCTCCTACGAGCAGTACTTC. It codes for CAIKGTGTLSYEQYF.

A word on this clonotype: A read error may explain this, as a much larger clone is one base away. The chain joins TRBV7-8 to TRBJ2-1; D remains unclear. The CDR3 runs 13 residues. V shed 4 bases and J shed 8 bases, with 12 bases lying between them. Germline V lookup: CDR1 SGHVS, CDR2 FQNEAQ. CDR3 nucleotide sequence: TGTGCCAGCAGCTCCCCCCCATGGGATGAGCAGTTCTTC. Translating gives CASSSPPWDEQFF.

As regards this clonotype: One end of the junction varies from germline; a read error may be responsible. V is TRBV30 and J is TRBJ2-7; D remains unclear. The CDR3 is made up of 12 amino acids. Germline CDR1 GTSNPN, CDR2 SVGIG (reference sequence). This chain's CDR3 is CAWSTSRGEQYF. CDR3 nucleotide sequence: TGTGCCTGGAGCACCAGTCGAGGAGAGCAGTATTTC.

This clonotype occurred a few times. This chain joins TRBV2 and TRBJ2-2; 10 nucleotides match TRBD2. The CDR3 consists of 17 residues. CDR1 and CDR2 from the germline V gene are SNHLY and FYNNEI. With V trimmed by 6 bases and J by 9 bases, 16 bases remained unmatched. The CDR3 region has the DNA TGTGCCAGCAGCTACCCCCGCAGCGGGGGGGCGCGCCGGGAGCTGTTTTTT. It translates to CASSYPRSGGARRELFF.

A word on this clonotype: An end of the junction differs from the germline gene, which may be a read error. The chain couples TRBV4-1 to TRBJ2-2; maybe TRBD2 (6 bases). This CDR3 is built from 19 residues. Looked up from germline, CDR1 is MGHRA and CDR2 is YSYEKL. As DNA, the CDR3 is TGCGCCAGCGGCCAAGTTTCATTTTGGGCGGGATCGGTCACCGGGGAACTGTTTTTT. It yields the protein CASGQVSFWAGSVTGELFF.

Comments on this clonotype: A read error may produce the germline difference seen at one junction end. The chain couples TRBV5-6 to TRBJ2-3; no clear D gene. There are 11 residues in the CDR3. Germline CDR1 and CDR2: SGHDT and YYEEEE. The CDR3 coding sequence is TGTACCAGCAGCCTTGAAGATACGCAGTATTTT. Translation gives CTSSLEDTQYF.

This chain joins TRBV20-1 and TRBJ2-1, with a tentative D call TRBD1 (5 bases). V lost 6 bases, J lost 15 bases, and 24 bases lay in between. Germline CDR1 reads DFQATT; CDR2 reads SNEGSKA (reference sequence). The CDR3 is 13 amino acids. The CDR3: CSATGPLSDVGFF. The CDR3 DNA follows: TGCAGTGCCACAGGCCCCCTCAGCGACGTGGGGTTCTTC.

Only one count was recorded for this clonotype. An end of the junction does not agree with germline; a read error may underlie this. This chain connects TRBV7-8 to TRBJ1-5; TRBD1 might be the D (6 bases). The CDR3 has 14 residues. Germline V gene data show CDR1 as SGHVS and CDR2 as FQNEAQ. CDR3 amino acids: CDSSLGTINQPQHF. The CDR3 DNA is TGTGACAGCAGCCTCGGGACAATCAATCAGCCCCAGCATTTT.

Notes on this clonotype: The junction differs from germline at one of its ends, possibly a read error. V usage is TRBV6-2 or TRBV6-3 and J usage is TRBJ1-5; D remains unclear. The CDR3 loop spans 13 amino acids. Germline V CDR1 and CDR2: MNHEY, SVGEGT. CDR3 residues: CASCYGDNQPQHF. The CDR3 coding sequence is TGTGCCAGCTGTTATGGTGATAATCAGCCCCAGCATTTT.

Note on this clonotype: At one of its ends the junction is not consistent with the germline gene, which may arise from a read error. The chain employs TRBV10-3 and TRBJ1-1; D is possibly TRBD1 (6 bases). The length of the CDR3 is 14 residues. Germline V gene sequence: CDR1 ENHRY, CDR2 SYGVKD. The CDR3 sequence: CAISKAGARAEAIF. DNA for the CDR3: TGTGCCATCAGTAAGGCAGGGGCAAGGGCTGAAGCTATCTTT.

A note on this clonotype: One end of the junction varies from germline; a read error may be responsible. The CDR3: CSGKRGQGKNIHYF. The CDR3 nucleotides are TGCAGCGGGAAGCGCGGACAAGGCAAAAACATTCACTACTTC. This rearrangement joins TRBV29-1 to TRBJ2-4, with TRBD1 as a possible D gene (5 bases). This CDR3 spans 14 amino acids. Germline CDR1 SQVTM, CDR2 ANQGSEA.

The V gene is TRBV5-6, the J gene TRBJ2-4; weak D call: TRBD1 (6 bases). The CDR3 extends over 17 amino acids. Trimming took 4 bases from V and 6 from J, leaving 23 bases between them. Per the germline V gene, CDR1 is SGHDT and CDR2 is YYEEEE. CDR3 nucleotides: TGTGCCAGCAGCGTTACCGTGCCAGGGGTCGTTGGAAACATTCAGTACTTC. Encoded protein: CASSVTVPGVVGNIQYF.

As for this clonotype: A read error may produce the germline difference seen at one junction end. The chain couples TRBV12-3 or TRBV12-4 to TRBJ2-3; D is uncertain. This CDR3 has 17 residues. Here the CDR3 DNA reads TGTGCCAGCAGCTCCCCCGTGGCGGTACATTTCACAGATATGCAGTATTTT. Protein sequence: CASSSPVAVHFTDMQYF.

Notes on this clonotype: A read error may account for a junction end that differs from germline. The gene calls are TRBV6-2 or TRBV6-3 and TRBJ1-5, with D possibly being TRBD1 (5 bases). Germline CDR1 MNHEY, CDR2 SVGEGT. This CDR3 is built from 19 residues. CDR3 sequence (DNA): TGTGCCAGCAGTTACTTGATTGGGGGTACAAGAGCGAGCATTCAGCCCCAGCATTTT. Its translation: CASSYLIGGTRASIQPQHF.

Regarding this clonotype: The junction and the germline gene differ at one end; a read error may be behind it. This chain joins TRBV13 and TRBJ2-7; D is possibly TRBD1 (5 bases). The CDR3 is 13 residues long. Germline V gives CDR1 PRHDT, CDR2 FYEKMQ (reference sequence). The CDR3 region is CASSLGQGKEQYF. The CDR3 DNA reads as TGTGCAAGCAGCTTAGGGCAGGGAAAAGAGCAGTACTTC.

This clonotype has just one count. A junction end diverges from the germline sequence, so it may reflect a read error. V gene TRBV12-3 or TRBV12-4 combines with J gene TRBJ1-3, with 9 bases that match TRBD1. The CDR3 spans 18 residues. The CDR3: CASSGPGTGIGSGNTIYF. CDR3 DNA sequence: TGTGCCAGCAGTGGTCCCGGGACAGGGATCGGTTCTGGAAATACCATATATTTT.

This clonotype was observed once. The chain carries TRBV4-3 and TRBJ2-3; 10 bases agree with TRBD2. CDR3 size: 17 residues. The trim removed 9 bases at V and 3 bases at J, leaving 15 bases unmatched. CDR1 LGHNA and CDR2 YSLEER come from the germline V gene. CDR3: CASRQDGSSGRTDTQYF. CDR3 in DNA: TGCGCCAGTAGACAAGATGGGTCTAGCGGGAGAACAGATACGCAGTATTTT.

This clonotype was seen only once. This could be a read error, since a much larger clone is one nucleotide away. The CDR3 coding sequence is TGTGCCAGCAGGTTGGGGGAGGCCGGGGATGAGCAGTTCTTC. The encoded protein is CASRLGEAGDEQFF. The rearrangement links TRBV12-3 or TRBV12-4 to TRBJ2-1; D is perhaps TRBD2 (6 bases). V was clipped by 6 bases and J by 8 bases, with 17 bases between them. CDR3 length: 14 residues.

This clonotype was counted only a few times. A much larger clone sits a single nucleotide away, making a read error possible. V usage is TRBV6-5 and J usage is TRBJ1-1; D not certain. Germline lookup yields CDR1 MNHEY and CDR2 SVGAGI. This CDR3 has 13 amino acids. CDR3: CVSSYVWNTEAFF. The CDR3, as DNA: TGTGTCAGCAGTTACGTCTGGAACACTGAAGCTTTCTTT.

This clonotype was seen a handful of times. The rearrangement links TRBV7-8 to TRBJ1-6; TRBD1 matches 11 bases. From germline, CDR1 is SGHVS and CDR2 FQNEAQ. The CDR3 consists of 15 residues. The trim removed 2 bases at V and 9 bases at J, leaving 3 bases unmatched. The CDR3 DNA reads as TGTGCCAGCAGCTTATCTGGGACAGGGGGTTCACCCCTCCACTTT. It encodes CASSLSGTGGSPLHF.

The V gene is TRBV30, the J gene TRBJ2-3; 12 bases are a match to TRBD2. In germline, CDR1 is GTSNPN, CDR2 SVGIG (reference sequence). The CDR3 covers 17 residues. The V segment lost 4 bases and the J segment 0 bases; nucleotides outside the gene matches: 8. Written as DNA, the CDR3 is TGTGCCTGGACCCCACTCGGGACTAGCGGGAGCACAGATACGCAGTATTTT. It specifies CAWTPLGTSGSTDTQYF.

With regard to this clonotype: Given the absence of the conserved phenylalanine or tryptophan at the CDR3 end, a read error is likely. The chain carries TRBV29-1 and TRBJ2-5; D possibly corresponds to TRBD1 (6 bases). CDR1 is SQVTM, CDR2 ANQGSEA, per germline. CDR3 length: 13 amino acids. The CDR3 sequence is CCVADRLQETQYL. The CDR3 DNA follows: TGCTGCGTGGCCGACAGGCTCCAAGAGACTCAGTACTTA.

The chain uses TRBV4-1 and TRBJ2-7, with 9 bases aligning to TRBD2. The V and J ends lost 4 bases and 6 bases, in that order; junction bases with no gene match: 13. In germline, CDR1 is MGHRA, CDR2 YSYEKL. This CDR3 has 16 amino acids. CDR3 sequence reads: CASSRTLAGEGSEQYF. The DNA of the CDR3 is TGCGCCAGCAGCCGGACACTAGCGGGTGAGGGGAGCGAGCAGTACTTC.

This chain connects TRBV10-2 to TRBJ2-7; 9 bases map to TRBD1. CDR3 size: 14 residues. Germline-derived CDR1 and CDR2 are WSHSY and SAAADI. Germline trimming cut 11 bases from V and 8 bases from J; bases unmatched to any gene: 16. CDR3 DNA: TGCGCCCGTTTATCTGGGACAGGGTATGACAAGCAGTACTTC. It is translated as CARLSGTGYDKQYF.

This clonotype came up a few times. Germline and junction disagree at one end, which may indicate a read error. This chain links TRBV7-7 with TRBJ2-2; the D gene is possibly TRBD2 (5 bases). The CDR3 extends over 14 amino acids. Germline assignment: CDR1 SSHAT and CDR2 FNYEAQ (reference sequence). The CDR3 DNA reads as TGTGCTAGCAGCTTAGATCGGGGATCCGGGGAGCTGTTTTTT. This gives the protein CASSLDRGSGELFF.

The chain recombines TRBV5-6 with TRBJ2-7, with D possibly TRBD2 on 5 matching bases. This CDR3 is 15 amino acids long. The V end lost 0 bases, the J end lost 13 bases, and 23 bases lay between the germline ends. The germline gives CDR1 SGHDT, CDR2 YYEEEE. The CDR3 nucleotides are TGTGCCAGCAGCTTGGGATTTCGGGGATTCTACGAACACTACTTC. Translation gives CASSLGFRGFYEHYF.

A word on this clonotype: Relative to the germline gene, one junction end is altered; a read error may explain this. The V call is TRBV6-6, the J call TRBJ1-2, with TRBD1 identical over 8 bases. In germline, CDR1 is MNHNY, CDR2 SVGAGI (reference sequence). This CDR3 is built from 15 residues. CDR3 sequence (DNA): TGTGCCAGCAGCCGCCTGGCAGGGACAGGTGGTGGCTATACCTTC. Residues: CASSRLAGTGGGYTF.

The chain is built from TRBV21-1 and TRBJ2-1; TRBD2, the table's D call, lacks a check against the DNA. TRBV21-1 is annotated as a pseudogene. CDR3 length equals 12 residues. Written as DNA, the CDR3 is TGTGCCAGCAGCATAGGAGGGCCCAAGCACTTCTTC. Residues: CASSIGGPKHFF.

This clonotype was picked up one time. Sequence at one end of the junction differs from germline and may be a read error. The chain is built from TRBV28 and TRBJ2-7, with 7 nucleotides matching TRBD1. CDR1 is MDHEN and CDR2 is SYDVKM in the germline V gene. CDR3 length: 14 amino acids. The DNA of the CDR3 is TGTGCCAGCCGTTTTCCGGGACAGTTCCTCGAGCAGTACTTC. Its translation is CASRFPGQFLEQYF.

On this clonotype: At one end the junction does not follow the germline gene, possibly because of a read error. The V and J genes are TRBV6-6 and TRBJ2-7; 11 bases are shared with TRBD2. Germline CDR1 reads MNHNY; CDR2 reads SVGAGI (reference sequence). The CDR3 is 16 amino acids. This chain's CDR3 is CASSYGTSGATYEQYF. The CDR3 DNA sequence: TGCGCCAGCAGTTACGGGACTAGCGGCGCGACCTACGAGCAGTACTTC.

A note on this clonotype: A read error is possible here, since a much larger clone lies one base away. The V and J genes are TRBV6-6 and TRBJ2-7, with D perhaps matching TRBD2 (6 bases). Germline V gene sequence: CDR1 MNHNY, CDR2 SVGAGI (reference sequence). The V end lost 4 bases, the J end lost 0 bases, and 7 bases lay between the germline ends. CDR3 length: 13 residues. CDR3 sequence: CASSLAVSYEQYF. CDR3 DNA: TGTGCCAGCAGTTTAGCGGTCTCCTACGAGCAGTACTTC.

Comment on this clonotype: Because the CDR3 is missing its conserved closing phenylalanine or tryptophan, this is likely a read error. The chain joins TRBV12-3 or TRBV12-4 to TRBJ2-3, with D possibly being TRBD2 (5 bases). The CDR3 contains 13 residues. The CDR3, as DNA: TGTGCCAGCCGGGGAACCGTTGTGGATACACAGTATTAT. This translates into CASRGTVVDTQYY.